The 14 T cell receptor beta chains in this list originate from one sample, sequenced in a study of blood T cell repertoires in COVID-19. Repertoires were generated with immunoSEQ multiplex PCR, while TCRdb's copy carries only in-frame clones and drops some. The data show fewer than 450,000 clones, 88% seen once. Sequencing was performed on peripheral blood. The receptors were sampled from a woman in her seventies with COVID-19, enrolled during active disease.

The rearrangement links TRBV18 to TRBJ2-7; D might be TRBD2 (6 bases). The V gene's germline CDR1 is KGHSH and CDR2 LQKENI. The CDR3 has 14 amino acids. Between the trimmed V and J ends, which lost 4 bases and 3 bases, there was a span of 13 bases. The DNA of the CDR3 is TGTGCCAGCTCACAAGCGACGGGGGTCTACGAGCAGTACTTC. As protein: CASSQATGVYEQYF.

The chain employs TRBV7-2 and TRBJ2-7; 7 bases line up with TRBD1. CDR1 is SGHTA, CDR2 FQGNSA, per germline. The CDR3 has 16 amino acids. The junction had 5 bases not matched to a gene; V was cut back by 0 bases and J by 0 bases. The CDR3 bases are TGTGCCAGCAGCTTAGCGGGACAGTCCGGCTCCTACGAGCAGTACTTC. It yields the protein CASSLAGQSGSYEQYF.

The chain links TRBV6-6 to TRBJ1-6; D might be TRBD1 (5 bases). Trimming stripped 7 bases from V and 9 bases from J, with 10 bases between. The germline CDR1 and CDR2 sequences are MNHNY and SVGAGI (reference sequence). This CDR3 spans 12 amino acids. The CDR3 DNA sequence: TGTGCCAGCAACCGACAGCGTTCACCCCTCCACTTT. It codes for CASNRQRSPLHF.

The chain has TRBV28 and TRBJ1-1, with D perhaps matching TRBD1 (6 bases). Trimming removed 4 bases at V and 6 bases at J, with 15 bases between. There are 14 residues in the CDR3. Germline assignment: CDR1 MDHEN and CDR2 SYDVKM. CDR3: CASSWITGLPEAFF. CDR3 DNA sequence: TGTGCCAGCAGTTGGATCACAGGGTTACCTGAAGCTTTCTTT.

V usage is TRBV21-1 and J usage is TRBJ1-5. TRBV21-1 is a documented pseudogene. The CDR3 consists of 15 residues. This CDR3 is CASSKGGGRRQPQHF. DNA for the CDR3: TGTGCCAGCAGCAAAGGGGGGGGCAGGAGACAGCCCCAGCATTTT.

J is TRBJ2-2 and V is TRBV19; maybe TRBD1 (5 bases). CDR3 length: 16 residues. V gave up 7 bases and J gave up 7 bases, with 22 bases separating them. The germline CDR1 and CDR2 sequences are LNHDA and SQIVND (reference sequence). The CDR3 spells CASTSTPRALDGELFF. The CDR3 nucleotides are TGTGCCAGTACCAGTACCCCCAGGGCCCTTGACGGGGAGCTGTTTTTT.

The chain joins TRBV2 to TRBJ2-5; 8 bases map to TRBD1. The trim removed 7 bases at V and 0 bases at J, leaving 4 bases unmatched. Germline values: CDR1 SNHLY, CDR2 FYNNEI. The CDR3 is 14 amino acids. CDR3: CASMGQVNQETQYF. In DNA form, the CDR3 reads TGTGCCAGCATGGGACAGGTCAACCAAGAGACCCAGTACTTC.

This sequence joins TRBV30 and TRBJ1-2, with 7 bases lining up with TRBD1. CDR3 length equals 11 residues. Germline loops: CDR1 GTSNPN, CDR2 SVGIG (reference sequence). The trim removed 4 bases at V and 8 bases at J, leaving 4 bases unmatched. CDR3 region: CAWTGGDGYTF. In nucleotides, the CDR3 is TGTGCCTGGACAGGGGGTGACGGCTACACCTTC.

Comments on this clone: The sample holds other DNA sequences that translate to the same CDR3. The chain couples TRBV29-1 to TRBJ2-5; 9 nucleotides agree with TRBD1. Germline CDR1 reads SQVTM; CDR2 reads ANQGSEA. The CDR3 covers 12 residues. V gave up 6 bases and J gave up 5 bases; unmatched junction bases: 4. CDR3: CSVNRGQETQYF. CDR3 DNA sequence: TGCAGCGTCAACAGGGGGCAGGAGACCCAGTACTTC.

To note about this clone: The sample carries other DNA sequences with the same CDR3. V gene TRBV6-5 combines with J gene TRBJ2-5; possible D gene TRBD2, 7 bases. There are 15 residues in the CDR3. From germline, CDR1 is MNHEY and CDR2 SVGAGI. V gave up 0 bases and J gave up 5 bases, with 13 bases separating them. CDR3 sequence (DNA): TGTGCCAGCAGTTACTCGCGGGCGGGGGCGGAGACCCAGTACTTC. This codes for CASSYSRAGAETQYF.

This clone was found a few times. The rearrangement joins TRBV12-1 to TRBJ2-5; the table's D call TRBD2 went unverified against the DNA. TRBV12-1 is a documented pseudogene. The CDR3 has 17 amino acids. CDR3 protein: CASSDVTTSGFKETQYF. CDR3 sequence (DNA): TGTGCCAGCAGCGATGTGACGACTAGCGGTTTTAAAGAGACCCAGTACTTC.

Here the CDR3 DNA reads TGTGCCACCAGTGATTCCGGCAGGGGGAGCAGCTATGGCTACACCTTC. It specifies CATSDSGRGSSYGYTF. This chain uses TRBV24-1 with TRBJ1-2; 7 nucleotides agree with TRBD1. CDR1 is KGHDR and CDR2 is SFDVKD in the germline V gene. V was clipped by 2 bases and J by 4 bases; unmatched bases: 9. The length of the CDR3 is 16 residues.

The CDR3 protein is CASSQTRGGTEAFF. CDR3 in DNA: TGTGCCAGCAGCCAAACTAGGGGAGGCACTGAAGCTTTCTTT. The rearrangement joins TRBV3-1 (or the pseudogene TRBV3-2) to TRBJ1-1; D may be TRBD1 (5 bases). V was cut by 2 bases and J by 4 bases, with 11 bases left in between. Germline-derived CDR1 and CDR2 are LGHDT and YNNKEL (reference sequence). This CDR3 contains 14 residues.

This clone has more than one count but fewer than ten. The chain couples TRBV13 to TRBJ1-1, with 8 bases identical to TRBD1. The CDR3 is made up of 16 amino acids. Germline V lookup: CDR1 PRHDT, CDR2 FYEKMQ (reference sequence). With V trimmed by 5 bases and J by 2 bases, 10 bases remained unmatched. This CDR3 is CASSLLGTGINTEAFF. The CDR3 coding sequence is TGTGCCAGCAGCCTACTAGGGACAGGTATTAACACTGAAGCTTTCTTT.